This record covers a single T cell receptor beta chain. What it binds is unknown. The sample originates from a study of response to subunit inactivated influenza vaccine. General observations from the study: Authors suggested that a seasonal influenza vaccination recruits few new T cells each time.

This CDR3 has 13 amino acids. CDR1 SQVTM and CDR2 ANQGSEA come from the germline V gene. Germline trimming cut 4 bases from V and 2 bases from J; bases unmatched to any gene: 3. TCRdb called the RT-PCR reads again in MiXCR, with one record for every CDR3 protein. The sample consists of about 160,000 distinct CDR3 sequences, around 10% of them appearing once. The TCR comes from a man in his fifties or sixties who received an inactivated influenza vaccine. This sample comprised CD8+ T cells sorted from PBMCs, obtained roughly 24 months after vaccination. The chain employs TRBV29-1 and TRBJ2-7; 9 bases align to TRBD2. CDR3 region: CSVGLADPYEQYF. CDR3 in DNA: TGCAGCGTTGGACTAGCGGATCCCTACGAGCAGTACTTC.